These 10 T cell receptor beta chains originate from one sample sequenced in a study of T cells in Graves' hyperthyroidism and ophthalmopathy. Amplification of TCR beta CDR3 regions used RNA as the template. First-round RT-PCR targeting the TCR CDR3 was performed with the HTBI primer set. TCRdb re-called the multiplex PCR reads with MiXCR, one entry per CDR3 protein. The sample shows a few hundred thousand distinct CDR3 sequences, approximately 15% of them seen only once. Sequencing was carried out using blood. Receptor source: a woman in her thirties with Graves' hyperthyroidism.

This clonotype appeared many times. In DNA form, the CDR3 reads TGTGCCAGCAGCTTTAGTAGGCCGGGAGGAATGAACACTGAAGCTTTCTTT. It encodes CASSFSRPGGMNTEAFF. The V call is TRBV7-9, the J call TRBJ1-1, with D unresolved. Per the germline V gene, CDR1 is SEHNR and CDR2 is FQNEAQ (reference sequence). This CDR3 has 17 amino acids. The V end was cut by 3 bases, the J end by 0 bases, with 17 bases between.

About this clonotype: A clone one base away is much larger, so this may be a read error. This chain joins TRBV24-1 and TRBJ2-1, with TRBD2 matching over 7 bases. CDR3 size: 14 residues. The germline V gene has CDR1 KGHDR and CDR2 SFDVKD. J gave up 9 bases and V 3 bases, and 7 bases lay outside the gene matches. The CDR3 sequence: CATSDAGTTVEQFF. The CDR3 DNA follows: TGTGCCACCAGTGATGCAGGGACTACCGTTGAGCAGTTCTTC.

This chain joins TRBV19 and TRBJ2-1; D is unclear. CDR1 LNHDA and CDR2 SQIVND come from the germline V gene (reference sequence). With 5 bases removed from V and 2 bases from J, the gap between germline ends came to 13 bases. The CDR3 is 15 amino acids. CDR3 region: CASSLATPAYNEQFF. The CDR3 DNA follows: TGTGCCAGTAGTCTCGCAACCCCAGCCTACAATGAGCAGTTCTTC.

This clonotype was found many times. This sequence joins TRBV6-1 and TRBJ2-7; 11 nucleotides align to TRBD1. The germline V gene has CDR1 MNHNS and CDR2 SASEGT. The V segment lost 7 bases and the J segment 6 bases; nucleotides outside the gene matches: 5. The CDR3 is 13 residues long. The DNA of the CDR3 is TGTGCCAGCACAACCGGGACAGGGGGCGAGCAGTACTTC. Residues: CASTTGTGGEQYF.

This rearrangement joins TRBV6-1 to TRBJ2-2; either TRBD1 or TRBD2 may fit D (6 bases each). The ends were cut back, 5 bases at V and 6 bases at J, with 22 bases in the middle. Germline loops: CDR1 MNHNS, CDR2 SASEGT. The CDR3 is made up of 17 amino acids. The CDR3 loop is CASSSAGGGAYSGELFF. The CDR3 bases are TGTGCCAGCAGTTCCGCCGGGGGCGGGGCTTATTCCGGGGAGCTGTTTTTT.

As to this clonotype: This clone may be a read error of a much larger clone one base away. J is TRBJ1-2 and V is TRBV14; D gene uncertain. The CDR3 extends over 16 amino acids. Germline V gene sequence: CDR1 SGHDN, CDR2 FVKESK. The V end lost 4 bases, the J end lost 2 bases, and 17 bases lay between the germline ends. The CDR3 protein is CASSPLAGGLNYGYTF. The CDR3 bases are TGTGCCAGCAGCCCTCTGGCCGGCGGACTGAACTATGGCTACACCTTC.

The chain joins TRBV7-9 to TRBJ2-7; 7 bases fit TRBD1. V shed 2 bases, J shed 9 bases, and the junction held 10 bases outside the gene matches. Germline values: CDR1 SEHNR, CDR2 FQNEAQ (reference sequence). The CDR3 totals 14 residues. The CDR3 nucleotides are TGTGCCAGCAGCTTAAGTGGACAGGCAACATGGCAGTACTTC. Its protein product is CASSLSGQATWQYF.

At least ten counts were recorded for this clonotype. This sequence joins TRBV20-1 and TRBJ2-3; 11 nucleotides match TRBD1. The J segment lost 2 bases and the V segment lost 4 bases, leaving 5 bases of the junction unmatched. The CDR3 consists of 15 residues. CDR1 and CDR2 from the germline V gene are DFQATT and SNEGSKA (reference sequence). DNA for the CDR3: TGCAGTGCTATGAGAGGACAGGGGGCCACAGATACGCAGTATTTT. Translation gives CSAMRGQGATDTQYF.

Only a few counts were recorded for this clonotype. This rearrangement joins TRBV7-3 to TRBJ2-1; TRBD2 aligns across 9 bases. The CDR3 sequence is 16 residues long. Trimming cost V 2 bases and J 8 bases; bases outside gene matches: 10. Germline-derived CDR1 and CDR2 are SGHTA and FQGTGA. The CDR3 loop reads CASSLVGASGMDEQFF. CDR3 sequence (DNA): TGTGCCAGCAGCTTAGTTGGGGCTAGCGGGATGGATGAGCAGTTCTTC. The full variable domain, rest sourced from reference TRBV7-3 and TRBJ2-1, is GAGVSQTPSNKVTEKGKYVELRCDPISGHTALYWYRQSLGQGPEFLIYFQGTGAADDSGLPNDRFFAVRPEGSVSTLKIQRTERGDSAVYLCASSLVGASGMDEQFFGPGTRLTVL.

This clonotype was found a few times. The V and J genes are TRBV29-1 and TRBJ2-5; D ambiguous. The CDR3 is made up of 15 amino acids. The ends were cut back, 4 bases at V and 4 bases at J, with 19 bases in the middle. CDR1 is SQVTM, CDR2 ANQGSEA, per germline. The CDR3 spells CSVGSVGSWGETQYF. The DNA of the CDR3 is TGCAGCGTTGGGAGTGTGGGTTCCTGGGGAGAGACCCAGTACTTC.